The T cell receptor beta chain described here comes from a study of CD8 T cells in ankylosing spondylitis. This clonotype has at least ten counts. Using its own MiXCR run on the 5' RACE reads, TCRdb lists one record per CDR3 protein. Altogether some 40,000 distinct CDR3 sequences are present, over 9% being singletons, with the ten largest covering 15% to 20%. The CDR3 is 14 amino acids. Trimming at V came to 1 base and at J to 2 bases, leaving 2 bases not matched to a gene. Germline V lookup: CDR1 SGHRS, CDR2 YFSETQ. The TCR originated in a male donor with ankylosing spondylitis or in good health (not recorded which). The sample was blood, either unsorted or a sorted T cell fraction (not recorded which). The V call is TRBV5-1, the J call TRBJ2-7; 8 positions agree with TRBD1. CDR3 protein: CASSLYRGAYEQYF. As DNA, the CDR3 is TGCGCCAGCAGCTTGTACAGGGGGGCCTACGAGCAGTACTTC.